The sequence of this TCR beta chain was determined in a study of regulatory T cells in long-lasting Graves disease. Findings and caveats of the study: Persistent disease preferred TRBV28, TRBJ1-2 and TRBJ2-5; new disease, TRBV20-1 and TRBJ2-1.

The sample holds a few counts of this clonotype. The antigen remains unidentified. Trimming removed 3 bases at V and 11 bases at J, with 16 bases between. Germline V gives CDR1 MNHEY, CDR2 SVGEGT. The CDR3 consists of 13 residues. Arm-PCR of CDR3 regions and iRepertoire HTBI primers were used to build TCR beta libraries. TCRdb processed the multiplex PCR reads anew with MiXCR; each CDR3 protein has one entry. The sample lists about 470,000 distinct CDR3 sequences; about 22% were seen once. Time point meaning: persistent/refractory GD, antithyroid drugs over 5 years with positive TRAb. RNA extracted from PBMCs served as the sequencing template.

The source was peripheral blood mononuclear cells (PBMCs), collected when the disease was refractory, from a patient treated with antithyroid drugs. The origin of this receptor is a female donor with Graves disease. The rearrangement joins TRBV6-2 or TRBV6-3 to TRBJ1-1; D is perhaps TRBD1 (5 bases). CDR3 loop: CASSYRGLRRAFF. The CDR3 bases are TGTGCCAGCAGTTATAGGGGACTGCGACGGGCTTTCTTT.